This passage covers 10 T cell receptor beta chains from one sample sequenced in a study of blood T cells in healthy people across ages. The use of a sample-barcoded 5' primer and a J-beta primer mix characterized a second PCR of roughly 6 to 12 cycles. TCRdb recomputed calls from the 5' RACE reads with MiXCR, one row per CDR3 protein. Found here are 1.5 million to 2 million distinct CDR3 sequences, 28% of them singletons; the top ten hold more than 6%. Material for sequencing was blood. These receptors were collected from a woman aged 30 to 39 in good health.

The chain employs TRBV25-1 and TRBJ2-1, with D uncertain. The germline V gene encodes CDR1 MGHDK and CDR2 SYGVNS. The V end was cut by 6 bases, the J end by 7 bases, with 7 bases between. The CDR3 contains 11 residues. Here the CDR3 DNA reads TGTGCCAGCAGGGATGCTAATGAGCAGTTCTTC. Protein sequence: CASRDANEQFF. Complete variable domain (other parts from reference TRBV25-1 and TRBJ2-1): EADIYQTPRYLVIGTGKKITLECSQTMGHDKMYWYQQDPGMELHLIHYSYGVNSTEKGDLSSESTVSRIRTEHFPLTLESARPSHTSQYLCASRDANEQFFGPGTRLTVL.

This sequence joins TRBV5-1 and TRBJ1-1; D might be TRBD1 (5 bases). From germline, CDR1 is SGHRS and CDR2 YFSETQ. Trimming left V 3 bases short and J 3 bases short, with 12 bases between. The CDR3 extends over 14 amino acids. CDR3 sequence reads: CASSWRGEDTEAFF. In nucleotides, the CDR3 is TGCGCCAGCAGCTGGCGGGGGGAGGACACTGAAGCTTTCTTT.

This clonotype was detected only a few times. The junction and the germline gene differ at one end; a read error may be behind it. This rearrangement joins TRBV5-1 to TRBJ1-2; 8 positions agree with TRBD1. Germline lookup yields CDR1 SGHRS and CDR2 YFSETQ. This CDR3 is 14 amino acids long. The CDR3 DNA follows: TGCGCCAGCAACTTGTTCACAGGGGGAGGTGGCTACACCTTC. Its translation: CASNLFTGGGGYTF.

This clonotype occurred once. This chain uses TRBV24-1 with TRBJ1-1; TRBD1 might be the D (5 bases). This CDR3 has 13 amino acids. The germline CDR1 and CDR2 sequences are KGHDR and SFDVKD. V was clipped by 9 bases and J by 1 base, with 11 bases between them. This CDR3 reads CATRSQGNTEAFF. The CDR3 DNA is TGTGCCACCCGCTCCCAGGGGAACACTGAAGCTTTCTTT.

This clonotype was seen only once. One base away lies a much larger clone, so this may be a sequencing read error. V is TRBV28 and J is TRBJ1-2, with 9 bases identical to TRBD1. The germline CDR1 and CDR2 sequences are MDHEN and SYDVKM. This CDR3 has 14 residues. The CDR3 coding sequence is TGTGTCAGCAGTCCCCCCGGGACAGGGAAAGGCTACACCTTC. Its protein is CVSSPPGTGKGYTF.

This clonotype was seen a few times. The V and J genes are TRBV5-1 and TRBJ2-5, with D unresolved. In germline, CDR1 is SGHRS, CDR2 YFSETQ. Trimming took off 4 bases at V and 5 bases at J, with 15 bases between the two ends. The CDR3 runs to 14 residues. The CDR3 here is CASSPYLVGETQYF. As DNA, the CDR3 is TGCGCCAGCAGCCCCTACTTGGTTGGGGAGACCCAGTACTTC.

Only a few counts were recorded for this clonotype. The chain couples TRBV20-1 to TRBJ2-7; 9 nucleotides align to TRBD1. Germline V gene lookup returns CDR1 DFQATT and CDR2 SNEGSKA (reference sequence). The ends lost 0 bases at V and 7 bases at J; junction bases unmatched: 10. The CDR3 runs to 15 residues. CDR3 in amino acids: CSARDNRGLLGEQYF. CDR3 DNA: TGCAGTGCTAGAGACAACAGGGGGCTTTTGGGGGAGCAGTACTTC.

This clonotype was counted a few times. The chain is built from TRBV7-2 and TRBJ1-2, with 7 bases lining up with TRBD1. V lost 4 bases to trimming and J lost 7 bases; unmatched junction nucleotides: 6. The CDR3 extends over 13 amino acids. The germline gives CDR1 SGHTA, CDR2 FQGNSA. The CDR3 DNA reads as TGTGCCAGCAGCTCCGAGGGGGCGCGTGGCTACACCTTC. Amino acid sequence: CASSSEGARGYTF.

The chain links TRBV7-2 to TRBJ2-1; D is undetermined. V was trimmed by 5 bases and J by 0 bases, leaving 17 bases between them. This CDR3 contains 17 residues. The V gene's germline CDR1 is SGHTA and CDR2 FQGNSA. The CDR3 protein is CASSHSNSRSSYNEQFF. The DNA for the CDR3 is TGTGCCAGCAGCCATAGTAACAGCCGAAGCTCCTACAATGAGCAGTTCTTC. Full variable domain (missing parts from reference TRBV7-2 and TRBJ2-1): GAGVSQSPSNKVTEKGKDVELRCDPISGHTALYWYRQSLGQGLEFLIYFQGNSAPDKSGLPSDRFSAERTGGSVSTLTIQRTQQEDSAVYLCASSHSNSRSSYNEQFFGPGTRLTVL.

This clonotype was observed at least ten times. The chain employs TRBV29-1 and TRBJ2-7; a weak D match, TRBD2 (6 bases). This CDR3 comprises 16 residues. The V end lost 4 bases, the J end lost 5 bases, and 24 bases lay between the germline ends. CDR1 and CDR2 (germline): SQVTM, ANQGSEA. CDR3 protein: CSVGAGRQILTDEQYF. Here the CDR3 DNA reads TGCAGCGTTGGGGCGGGGCGGCAGATACTAACCGACGAGCAGTACTTC.